Shown below are 8 T cell receptor beta chains from a single sample sequenced in a study of blood T cell repertoires in COVID-19. The method was immunoSEQ multiplex PCR; TCRdb's version includes in-frame clones alone and lacks a portion of them. In the table there are 60,000 to 85,000 clones, about 80% of which are singletons. The sample taken for sequencing was peripheral blood. The receptors originated from an older man who had recovered from COVID-19.

This chain connects TRBV28 to TRBJ2-3, with 9 bases that match TRBD1. This CDR3 spans 16 amino acids. J lost 4 bases, V lost 3 bases, and 8 bases had no gene match. CDR1 is MDHEN, CDR2 SYDVKM, per germline. The CDR3 bases are TGTGCCAGCAGTTTTTTGGCGGGACAGGGATCAGATACGCAGTATTTT. This encodes CASSFLAGQGSDTQYF.

This chain uses TRBV5-1 with TRBJ2-1; 13 nucleotides agree with TRBD2. This CDR3 region has 19 residues. The J segment lost 7 bases and the V segment lost 4 bases, leaving 17 bases of the junction unmatched. CDR1 and CDR2 (germline): SGHRS, YFSETQ. CDR3 region: CASSRRTSGGLTSGNEQFF. In nucleotides, the CDR3 is TGCGCCAGCAGCCGAAGGACTAGCGGGGGCCTAACGTCGGGGAATGAGCAGTTCTTC.

This clone was counted a few times. The chain carries TRBV7-3 and TRBJ2-1, with TRBD2 as a possible D gene (5 bases). Germline V gene data show CDR1 as SGHTA and CDR2 as FQGTGA. The CDR3 consists of 14 residues. The V end lost 0 bases, the J end lost 5 bases, and 8 bases lay between the germline ends. The CDR3 coding sequence is TGTGCCAGCAGCTTAACCTCGGGAAACAATGAGCAGTTCTTC. Amino acid sequence: CASSLTSGNNEQFF.

The chain employs TRBV10-3 and TRBJ2-1; 8 nucleotides agree with TRBD2. V lost 7 bases and J lost 3; bases outside the gene matches: 11. From germline, CDR1 is ENHRY and CDR2 SYGVKD. The CDR3 covers 16 residues. DNA of the CDR3: TGTGCCATCAAGGTAGACGGGAGGGCCCGCTACAATGAGCAGTTCTTC. Its protein is CAIKVDGRARYNEQFF.

This rearrangement joins TRBV10-2 to TRBJ1-5; no clear D. The V and J ends lost 5 bases and 0 bases respectively, with 8 bases between them. Germline CDR1 reads WSHSY; CDR2 reads SAAADI. The CDR3 is 14 amino acids. This CDR3 reads CASSSGYSNQPQHF. CDR3 bases: TGCGCCAGCAGTTCGGGTTATAGCAATCAGCCCCAGCATTTT.

This rearrangement joins TRBV7-6 to TRBJ2-1; 9 bases map to TRBD2. CDR1 is SGHVS and CDR2 is FNYEAQ in the germline V gene. V shed 4 bases, J shed 2 bases, and the junction held 6 bases outside the gene matches. The CDR3 consists of 16 residues. The CDR3, as DNA: TGTGCCAGCAGCTCAATTAGCGGGGGCGCCTACAATGAGCAGTTCTTC. This translates into CASSSISGGAYNEQFF.

J is TRBJ2-5 and V is TRBV7-2, with a possible D match to TRBD2 (5 bases). The CDR3 has 15 residues. Germline CDR1 and CDR2: SGHTA and FQGNSA. Trimming took 2 bases from V and 4 from J, leaving 14 bases between them. This CDR3 is CASSLHGSRGETQYF. CDR3 sequence (DNA): TGTGCCAGCAGCTTACATGGTAGCCGGGGAGAGACCCAGTACTTC. Together with reference TRBV7-2 and TRBJ2-5, the CDR3 gives the full variable domain: GAGVSQSPSNKVTEKGKDVELRCDPISGHTALYWYRQSLGQGLEFLIYFQGNSAPDKSGLPSDRFSAERTGGSVSTLTIQRTQQEDSAVYLCASSLHGSRGETQYFGPGTRLLVL.

The chain is built from TRBV3-1 (or the pseudogene TRBV3-2) and TRBJ2-1; 8 bases match TRBD2. The V gene's germline CDR1 is LGHDT and CDR2 YNNKEL (reference sequence). This CDR3 has 16 residues. J lost 8 bases, V lost 2 bases, and 11 bases had no gene match. CDR3 amino acids: CASSQQSGLGIHEQFF. The CDR3, as DNA: TGTGCCAGCAGCCAACAATCGGGACTAGGGATCCATGAGCAGTTCTTC.